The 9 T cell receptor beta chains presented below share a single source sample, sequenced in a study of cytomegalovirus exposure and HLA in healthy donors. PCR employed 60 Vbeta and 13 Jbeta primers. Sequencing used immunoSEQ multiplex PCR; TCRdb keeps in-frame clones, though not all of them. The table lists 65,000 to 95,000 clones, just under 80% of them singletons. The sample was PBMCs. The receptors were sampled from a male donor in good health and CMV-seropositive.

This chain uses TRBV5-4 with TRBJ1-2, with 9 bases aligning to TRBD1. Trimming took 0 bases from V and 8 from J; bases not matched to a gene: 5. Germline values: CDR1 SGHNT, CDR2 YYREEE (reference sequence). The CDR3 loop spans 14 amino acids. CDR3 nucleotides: TGTGCCAGCAGCTTGGTAGGACAGGGGAGCGGCTACACCTTC. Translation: CASSLVGQGSGYTF.

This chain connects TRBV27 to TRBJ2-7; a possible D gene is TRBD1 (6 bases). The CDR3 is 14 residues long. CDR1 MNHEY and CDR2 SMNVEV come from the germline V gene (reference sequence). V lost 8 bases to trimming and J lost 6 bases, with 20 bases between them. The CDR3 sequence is CASGSDRLRVEQYF. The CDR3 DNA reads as TGTGCCAGCGGGAGTGACAGGTTACGCGTCGAGCAGTACTTC.

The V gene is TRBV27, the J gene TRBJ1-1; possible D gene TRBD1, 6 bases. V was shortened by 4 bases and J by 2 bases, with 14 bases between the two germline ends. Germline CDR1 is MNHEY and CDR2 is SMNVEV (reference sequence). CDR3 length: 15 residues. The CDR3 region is CASSSVTGFNTEAFF. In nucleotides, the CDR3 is TGTGCCAGCAGTTCGGTGACAGGCTTTAACACTGAAGCTTTCTTT.

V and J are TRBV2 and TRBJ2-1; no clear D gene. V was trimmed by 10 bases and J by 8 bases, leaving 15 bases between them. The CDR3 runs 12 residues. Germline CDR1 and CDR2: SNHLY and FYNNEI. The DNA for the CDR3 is TGTGCCACCGGTTTTAGGAGCGATGAGCAGTTCTTC. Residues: CATGFRSDEQFF. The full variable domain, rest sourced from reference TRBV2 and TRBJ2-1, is EPEVTQTPSHQVTQMGQEVILRCVPISNHLYFYWYRQILGQKVEFLVSFYNNEISEKSEIFDDQFSVERPDGSNFTLKIRSTKLEDSAMYFCATGFRSDEQFFGPGTRLTVL.

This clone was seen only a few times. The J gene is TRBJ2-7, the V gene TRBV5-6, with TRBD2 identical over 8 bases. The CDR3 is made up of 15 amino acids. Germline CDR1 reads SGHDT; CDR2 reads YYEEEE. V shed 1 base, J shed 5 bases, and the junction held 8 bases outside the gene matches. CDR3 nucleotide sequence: TGTGCCAGCAGCTTGATGACTAGCGCAAGAGACGAGCAGTACTTC. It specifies CASSLMTSARDEQYF.

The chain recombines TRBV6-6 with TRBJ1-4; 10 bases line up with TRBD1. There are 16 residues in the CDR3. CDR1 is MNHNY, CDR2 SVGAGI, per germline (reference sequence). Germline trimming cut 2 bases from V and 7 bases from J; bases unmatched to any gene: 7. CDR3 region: CASSYTTGGAGEKLFF. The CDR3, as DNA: TGTGCCAGCAGTTACACGACAGGGGGCGCGGGTGAAAAACTGTTTTTT.

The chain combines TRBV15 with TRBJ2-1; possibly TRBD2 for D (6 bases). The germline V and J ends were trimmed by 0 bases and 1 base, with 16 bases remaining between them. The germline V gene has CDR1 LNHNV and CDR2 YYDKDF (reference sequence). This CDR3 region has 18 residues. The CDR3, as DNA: TGTGCCACCAGCAGAGACCGGGACTCCCTCCCTTCCTACAATGAGCAGTTCTTC. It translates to CATSRDRDSLPSYNEQFF.

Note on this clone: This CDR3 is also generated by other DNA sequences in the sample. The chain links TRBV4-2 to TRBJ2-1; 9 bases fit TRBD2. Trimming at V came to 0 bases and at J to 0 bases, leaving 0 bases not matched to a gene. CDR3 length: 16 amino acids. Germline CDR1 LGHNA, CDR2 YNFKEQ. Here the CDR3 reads CASSQELAGSYNEQFF. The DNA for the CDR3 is TGTGCCAGCAGCCAAGAACTAGCGGGCTCCTACAATGAGCAGTTCTTC.

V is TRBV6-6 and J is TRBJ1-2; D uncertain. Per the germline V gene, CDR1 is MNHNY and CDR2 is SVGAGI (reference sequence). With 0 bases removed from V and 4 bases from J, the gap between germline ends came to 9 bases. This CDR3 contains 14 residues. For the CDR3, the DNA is TGTGCCAGCAGTTACTCGGCGGCCTCCTATGGCTACACCTTC. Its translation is CASSYSAASYGYTF.